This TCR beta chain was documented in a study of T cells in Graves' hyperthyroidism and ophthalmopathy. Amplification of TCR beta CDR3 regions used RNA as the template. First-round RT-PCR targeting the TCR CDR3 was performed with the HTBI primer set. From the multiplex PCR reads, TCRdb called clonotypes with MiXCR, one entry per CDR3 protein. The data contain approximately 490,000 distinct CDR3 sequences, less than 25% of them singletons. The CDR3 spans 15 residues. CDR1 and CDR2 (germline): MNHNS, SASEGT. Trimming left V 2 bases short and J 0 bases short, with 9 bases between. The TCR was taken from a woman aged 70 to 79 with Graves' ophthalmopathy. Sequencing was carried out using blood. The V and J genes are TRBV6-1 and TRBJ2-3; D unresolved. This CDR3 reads CASSEFGYSTDTQYF. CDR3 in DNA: TGTGCCAGCAGTGAATTCGGATACAGCACAGATACGCAGTATTTT.